The clone carrying this TCR beta chain was seen a handful of times. The antigen remains unidentified. The data originate from a study of vaccination and CD4 T cells after COVID-19. Study at large: Post-COVID draws followed diagnosis by a median roughly 99 days (range 35 to 161). Blood was drawn a median around 72 days post second dose, range 14 to 241. Notes on the study in general: The median count of SARS-CoV-2-reactive clonotypes rose from roughly 21 to 40, not significantly.

Positive PCR results dated from March to December 2020, before the US Alpha, Beta and Delta variants. V was shortened by 4 bases and J by 0 bases, with 9 bases between the two germline ends. This CDR3 comprises 14 residues. CDR1 MNHEY and CDR2 SVGAGI come from the germline V gene. TCRdb re-analysed the PCR reads in MiXCR, keeping a single row per CDR3 protein. Of roughly 25,000 distinct CDR3 sequences detected, 45% to 60% appear once; the ten largest clones hold 1% to 1.2%. The clonotype originates from a human donor who had recovered from COVID-19. The sequenced sample was CD4+ T cells from blood, obtained before SARS-CoV-2 vaccination. The genes are TRBV6-5 and TRBJ1-1; the D is unclear. The CDR3 nucleotides read TGTGCCAGCAGTTCTGGCAATATGAACACTGAAGCTTTCTTT. It codes for CASSSGNMNTEAFF.